These T cell receptor beta chains were read from a single sample in a study of cytotoxic CD8 clonotypes in ibrutinib-treated CLL. Using immunoSEQ multiplex PCR, the repertoire was profiled, and TCRdb retains in-frame clones only, with some absent. The sample has more than 150,000 clones, roughly 72% seen once. The source was PBMCs, collected after 24 months of ibrutinib treatment. These receptors all stem from a human donor with chronic lymphocytic leukemia. Each CDR3 is given with its conserved first and last residue. Fields, in order: J gene, D gene, clone size, V gene, CDR3 protein, CDR3 DNA. A D gene is named only where the DNA matches it firmly. Clone size is stated in some rows and not others, as once, few, many or a class when expanded.

TRBJ2-1 TRBD1 . TRBV18 CASSLDRGFFTNNEQFF TGTGCCAGCTCACTTGACAGGGGGTTTTTTACGAACAATGAGCAGTTCTTC
TRBJ2-7 TRBD2 . TRBV6-1 CASSPLAASSYEQYF TGTGCCAGCAGTCCCCTAGCGGCCAGCTCCTACGAGCAGTACTTC
TRBJ2-5 . . TRBV29-1 CSLQGIGKETQYF TGCAGCCTGCAGGGGATAGGTAAAGAGACCCAGTACTTC
TRBJ1-5 . . TRBV19 CASSIGQPQHF TGTGCCAGTAGTATCGGCCAGCCCCAGCATTTT
TRBJ2-7 . . TRBV6-5 CASSYRGEGPYEQYF TGTGCCAGCAGTTATAGGGGGGAGGGCCCTTACGAGCAGTACTTC
TRBJ2-3 TRBD2 . TRBV6-1 CASSDPPSGRTTDTQYF TGTGCCAGCAGTGACCCGCCTAGCGGGAGGACCACAGATACGCAGTATTTT
TRBJ2-1 TRBD2 . TRBV6-6 CASARGLAGVHEQFF TGTGCCAGCGCTAGGGGGCTAGCGGGAGTCCATGAGCAGTTCTTC
TRBJ1-1 . . TRBV7-9 CASSLVPVLTNTEAFF TGTGCCAGCAGCTTAGTCCCAGTTTTGACTAACACTGAAGCTTTCTTT
TRBJ2-7 . once TRBV2 CASSGLQGKSHTYEQYF TGTGCCAGCAGTGGGTTGCAGGGGAAGTCCCATACTTACGAGCAGTACTTC
TRBJ2-7 . few TRBV7-8 CASSLGTRHYEQYF TGTGCCAGCAGCTTAGGCACCCGGCACTACGAGCAGTACTTC
TRBJ2-7 TRBD1 . TRBV15 CATSRPGQGAVEQYF TGTGCCACCAGCAGACCGGGACAGGGGGCGGTCGAGCAGTACTTC
TRBJ2-7 . once TRBV7-9 CASTPVLSEQYF TGTGCCAGCACCCCCGTCTTAAGCGAGCAGTACTTC
TRBJ1-1 . few TRBV29-1 CSAGWRNTEAFF TGCAGCGCGGGCTGGAGGAACACTGAAGCTTTCTTT
TRBJ2-6 TRBD2 . TRBV7-8 CASSLGRDPRRGSGANVLTF TGTGCCAGCAGCTTAGGTCGGGACCCTAGGCGGGGGTCTGGGGCCAACGTCCTGACTTTC
TRBJ2-7 TRBD2 . TRBV7-9 CASSLSSGGYEQYF TGTGCCAGCAGCTTATCTTCGGGGGGCTACGAGCAGTACTTC
TRBJ2-1 TRBD1 . TRBV6-5 CASTGGVEQFF TGTGCCTCGACAGGGGGCGTTGAGCAGTTCTTC
TRBJ2-7 . . TRBV7-8 CASSFTKGYEQYF TGTGCCAGCAGCTTCACTAAAGGTTACGAGCAGTACTTC
TRBJ2-1 . . TRBV4-1 CASSQVWGLAHNEQFF TGCGCCAGCAGCCAAGTCTGGGGCCTAGCCCACAATGAGCAGTTCTTC
TRBJ2-2 TRBD2 . TRBV5-1 CASRTTSGTLTAYPWGPNTGELFF TGCGCCAGCAGAACGACTAGCGGTACCCTTACCGCCTACCCGTGGGGTCCGAACACCGGGGAGCTGTTTTTT
TRBJ2-3 . once TRBV6-5 CASSTHLGGTDTQYF TGTGCCAGCAGTACACACCTCGGGGGCACAGATACGCAGTATTTT
TRBJ1-5 . . TRBV10-3 CAISEQNGPNQPQHF TGTGCCATCAGTGAGCAAAATGGGCCTAATCAGCCCCAGCATTTT
TRBJ2-3 TRBD2 . TRBV4-3 CASSQDVAGGSDTQYF TGCGCCAGCAGCCAAGACGTAGCGGGAGGTTCAGATACGCAGTATTTT
TRBJ2-1 . . TRBV28 CASSFFGTEQFF TGTGCCAGCAGTTTCTTCGGGACGGAGCAGTTCTTC
TRBJ2-4 TRBD2 few TRBV18 CASSPPTSGRNIQYF TGTGCCAGCTCACCACCGACTAGCGGGAGAAACATTCAGTACTTC
TRBJ1-2 . . TRBV5-1 CAIKNLYGYTF TGCGCCATCAAGAACTTATATGGCTACACCTTC
TRBJ1-4 . . TRBV14 CASSRGTYEKLFF TGTGCCAGCAGCCGAGGGACCTATGAAAAACTGTTTTTT
TRBJ2-7 . . TRBV29-1 CSVGAFTYEQYF TGCAGCGTCGGGGCATTTACCTACGAGCAGTACTTC
TRBJ2-1 . few TRBV5-4 CASSLEGGLAYNEQFF TGTGCCAGCAGCTTGGAGGGGGGACTCGCTTACAATGAGCAGTTCTTC
TRBJ1-5 . few TRBV2 CASSGSNQPQHF TGTGCCAGCAGTGGTAGCAATCAGCCCCAGCATTTT
TRBJ1-3 . . TRBV7-9 CASSRSPDSGNTIYF TGTGCCAGCAGCCGCTCCCCAGATTCTGGAAACACCATATATTTT
TRBJ1-4 . once TRBV5-6 CASSLDYRLNEKLFF TGTGCCAGCAGCTTGGATTACCGGTTGAATGAAAAACTGTTTTTT
TRBJ1-5 . . TRBV15 CATSRVGRDQPQHF TGTGCCACCAGCAGAGTGGGGCGAGATCAGCCCCAGCATTTT
TRBJ2-3 TRBD2 . TRBV15 CATSRDRAGGSTDTQYF TGTGCCACCAGCAGAGATCGAGCGGGAGGGAGCACAGATACGCAGTATTTT
TRBJ2-7 TRBD2 . TRBV7-7 CASSLVLGGTYEQYF TGTGCTAGCAGCTTAGTTCTGGGGGGGACCTACGAGCAGTACTTC
TRBJ1-2 TRBD1 few TRBV7-3 CASSLDRGYGYTF TGTGCCAGCAGCTTAGACAGGGGCTATGGCTACACCTTC